Below are 22 T cell receptor beta chains sequenced from a single sample in a study of T cells in women clearing cervical HPV infection. The table came from immunoSEQ multiplex PCR; TCRdb's copy has only in-frame clones and leaves some out. The data show fewer than 35,000 clones, and the top ten clones hold about 3.4%. Sequences were obtained from blood buffy coat. Every receptor here comes from a woman aged 18-70 years with a cervical HPV16 infection that either progressed to CIN3+ or cleared (not recorded which).

The CDR3 protein is CSASYSYSNQPQHF. Partial CDR3 DNA: TGCAGTGCTAGTTACAGCTATAGCAATCAGCCC. This chain links TRBV20-1 with TRBJ1-5, with unresolved D. Coverage ceases 3 residues before the CDR3 finishes, and the germline J gene fills in the end. The CDR3 consists of 14 residues. The germline V and J ends were trimmed by 3 bases and 0 bases, with 9 bases remaining between them. In germline, CDR1 is DFQATT, CDR2 SNEGSKA (reference sequence).

A word on this clone: The sequence runs out 3 residues before the end of the CDR3; the remainder is reconstructed from the germline J gene. The chain employs TRBV2 and TRBJ1-6; tentative D call: TRBD1 (5 bases). The V gene's germline CDR1 is SNHLY and CDR2 FYNNEI. The CDR3 has 13 residues. Deletions cut 6 bases from V and 5 bases from J, with 8 bases between. CDR3 amino acids: CASSRENNSPLHF. CDR3 DNA (partial): TGTGCCAGCAGCAGGGAGAATAATTCACCC.

Concerning this clone: The CDR3 end lies 3 residues beyond the end of the read and is filled in from the germline J gene. This chain links TRBV18 with TRBJ2-4; 7 positions match TRBD1. Germline-derived CDR1 and CDR2 are KGHSH and LQKENI. The CDR3 has 15 amino acids. The CDR3 sequence is CASSPPTGANYGQYF. CDR3 DNA (partial): TGTGCCAGCTCACCCCCAACAGGGGCTAACTATGGT.

A word on this clone: The read stops 3 residues short of the end of the CDR3; the missing end is completed from the germline J gene. The rearrangement links TRBV20-1 to TRBJ2-5, with D uncertain. Germline CDR1 reads DFQATT; CDR2 reads SNEGSKA (reference sequence). V lost 6 bases to trimming and J lost 1 base, with 15 bases between them. CDR3 length: 14 amino acids. CDR3 DNA, as far as it was read: TGCAGTGCCAGGTGGCGTAGGGCCCAAGAGACC. Amino acid sequence: CSARWRRAQET. The whole CDR3 protein is CSARWRRAQETQYF.

Points on this clone: The CDR3 end is not reached by the read, which stops 3 residues before it; the germline J gene fills it in. The chain is built from TRBV19 and TRBJ1-2, with D tentatively TRBD1 (6 bases). CDR1 LNHDA and CDR2 SQIVND come from the germline V gene (reference sequence). The CDR3 covers 15 residues. The CDR3 reads CASTQAGGRTDTYTF. Incomplete CDR3 DNA: TGTGCCAGTACTCAAGCGGGGGGGCGAACAGATACC.

A note on this clone: The sequence runs out 3 residues before the end of the CDR3; the remainder is reconstructed from the germline J gene. The chain has TRBV20-1 and TRBJ1-2; 12 nucleotides match TRBD1. In germline, CDR1 is DFQATT, CDR2 SNEGSKA (reference sequence). V lost 0 bases and J lost 4; bases outside the gene matches: 6. The CDR3 is made up of 16 amino acids. CDR3: CSARDGTGGEIYGYTF. CDR3 DNA, as far as it was read: TGCAGTGCTAGAGATGGGACAGGGGGCGAAATCTATGGC.

The DNA read from the CDR3 is TGTGCCACCAGCAGGGCCGGGAAGGGG. Translation: CATSRAGKG. The whole CDR3 sequence reads CATSRAGKGAFF. The chain carries TRBV15 and TRBJ1-1; TRBD1 is a possible D gene (5 bases). Coverage ceases 3 residues before the CDR3 finishes, and the germline J gene fills in the end. Germline V gene data show CDR1 as LNHNV and CDR2 as YYDKDF (reference sequence). The CDR3 consists of 12 residues.

CDR3 DNA (partial): TGCAGTGCTAGAGATCTAGTGACC. Translation: CSARDLVT. The full CDR3 protein reads CSARDLVTQYF. The chain employs TRBV20-1 and TRBJ2-5; D not certain. The CDR3 end falls 3 residues outside the read, so it is completed with the germline J gene. The germline gives CDR1 DFQATT, CDR2 SNEGSKA (reference sequence). V lost 0 bases, J lost 7 bases, and 6 bases lay in between. The CDR3 spans 11 residues.

A remark on this clone: The missing CDR3 end, 3 residues past where the read stops, is filled in from the germline J gene. The genes are TRBV19 and TRBJ1-5; 8 bases align to TRBD1. The CDR3 extends over 13 amino acids. From germline, CDR1 is LNHDA and CDR2 SQIVND (reference sequence). This chain's CDR3 is CASSRGQGHPQHF. The sequenced part of the CDR3 DNA is TGTGCCAGTAGTCGTGGACAGGGTCACCCC.

In regard to this clone: From the germline J gene comes the end of the CDR3, since the read stops 3 residues before it. This chain uses TRBV19 with TRBJ2-2; D may be TRBD1 (5 bases). The CDR3 runs 16 residues. V was trimmed by 5 bases and J by 4 bases, leaving 17 bases between them. Germline CDR1 and CDR2: LNHDA and SQIVND (reference sequence). The covered CDR3 bases are TGTGCCAGTAGTCCCCAGGGCCAGTTCGGCACCGGGGAG. The encoded protein is CASSPQGQFGTGE. The whole CDR3 sequence is CASSPQGQFGTGELFF.

In regard to this clone: The read gets to within 3 residues of the CDR3 end, and the germline J gene fills in the rest. The gene calls are TRBV7-3 and TRBJ1-2, with no clear D. From germline, CDR1 is SGHTA and CDR2 FQGTGA. The CDR3 runs 15 residues. The covered CDR3 bases are TGTGCCAGCAGCCCCCTAGCGGGCGGGATGGGTACC. Translating it yields CASSPLAGGMGT. The whole CDR3 protein reads CASSPLAGGMGTYTF.

Regarding this clone: Read data end 3 residues before the CDR3 end; the end is taken from the germline J gene. The rearrangement joins TRBV7-3 to TRBJ1-1; possibly TRBD1 for D (5 bases). This CDR3 contains 14 residues. Trimming removed 3 bases at V and 5 bases at J, with 13 bases between. The germline CDR1 and CDR2 sequences are SGHTA and FQGTGA. The CDR3 sequence: CASSLRGLRTEAFF. The sequenced part of the CDR3 DNA is TGTGCCAGCAGCTTGAGGGGCTTAAGAACTGAA.

Concerning this clone itself: The read finishes 3 residues shy of the CDR3 end, and the germline J gene is used to complete it. The V gene is TRBV2, the J gene TRBJ2-1; 7 positions match TRBD2. This CDR3 is 15 amino acids long. Germline assignment: CDR1 SNHLY and CDR2 FYNNEI. With V trimmed by 2 bases and J by 7 bases, 8 bases remained unmatched. Incomplete CDR3 DNA: TGTGCCAGCAGTGAACTGAGGCGGGGGTCTAATGAG. It codes for CASSELRRGSNE. Given in full, the CDR3 is CASSELRRGSNEQFF.

In the case of this clone: The read ends 3 residues before the CDR3 terminus; that terminus is restored from the germline J gene. The rearrangement uses TRBV7-6 and TRBJ1-4, with unresolved D. Germline V lookup: CDR1 SGHVS, CDR2 FNYEAQ. This CDR3 region has 14 residues. V lost 1 base and J 4 bases, leaving 7 bases between the germline ends. CDR3 bases read: TGTGCCAGCAGCTTAGGCGCGAGTAATGAAAAA. This encodes CASSLGASNEK. The CDR3 in full is CASSLGASNEKLFF.

Remarks on this clone: The read is 3 residues too short to cover the CDR3 end, so that end is filled in from the germline J gene. The rearrangement links TRBV5-1 to TRBJ1-4, with D possibly being TRBD1 (6 bases). The CDR3 runs to 13 residues. Germline V gives CDR1 SGHRS, CDR2 YFSETQ. V lost 4 bases and J lost 10, with 14 bases in between. CDR3 DNA (partial): TGCGCCAGCAGCGGCGGGGGGCGGGGAAAA. Amino acid sequence: CASSGGGRGK. The whole CDR3 is CASSGGGRGKLFF.

In the case of this clone: Read data end 3 residues before the CDR3 end; the end is taken from the germline J gene. V usage is TRBV12-5 and J usage is TRBJ2-2; D ambiguous. Germline CDR1 and CDR2: LGHNT and FRNRAP. Trimming stripped 0 bases from V and 3 bases from J, with 11 bases between. The CDR3 length is 16 residues. The CDR3 spells CASGLVLMSDTGELFF. CDR3 DNA (partial): TGTGCTAGTGGTTTGGTTTTGATGTCGGACACCGGGGAG.

Notes on this clone: The read finishes 3 residues shy of the CDR3 end, and the germline J gene is used to complete it. This chain connects TRBV7-9 to TRBJ2-2; no clear D gene. CDR1 is SEHNR and CDR2 is FQNEAQ in the germline V gene (reference sequence). There are 13 residues in the CDR3. The CDR3 loop reads CASSIHSNEKLFF. The part of the CDR3 DNA that was read is TGTGCCAGCAGCATCCACAGTAATGAAAAG.

For this clone: The read terminates 3 residues ahead of where the CDR3 ends, so the germline J gene completes it. This chain uses TRBV2 with TRBJ1-2, with D unclear. This CDR3 has 14 amino acids. Germline V gene sequence: CDR1 SNHLY, CDR2 FYNNEI. Partial CDR3 DNA: TGTGCCAGCAGTGGACTAGCGGGAGGCATGGCC. This sequence encodes CASSGLAGGMA. The full-length CDR3 reads as CASSGLAGGMAYTF.

With regard to this clone: The CDR3 end is not reached by the read, which stops 3 residues before it; the germline J gene fills it in. This sequence joins TRBV5-1 and TRBJ2-5; 10 bases are a match to TRBD1. Germline values: CDR1 SGHRS, CDR2 YFSETQ. The junction had 4 bases not matched to a gene; V was cut back by 2 bases and J by 3 bases. The CDR3 has 15 amino acids. CDR3 region: CASSFSGTGEETQYF. The sequenced CDR3 bases are TGCGCCAGCAGCTTTTCCGGGACAGGGGAAGAGACC.

This clone is identified as medium-sized (0.01 to 0.1%) from frequency. Sequencing ends 3 residues short of the CDR3 end; the germline J gene provides the rest. The chain carries TRBV18 and TRBJ2-5; D not resolved. Between the trimmed V and J ends, which lost 2 bases and 5 bases, there was a span of 6 bases. There are 12 residues in the CDR3. Germline CDR1 KGHSH, CDR2 LQKENI. Here the CDR3 reads CASSPYTETQYF. The CDR3 bases that were read are TGTGCCAGCTCACCATACACGGAGACC.

As concerns this clone: The same CDR3 arises from other DNA sequences in this sample as well. The part of the CDR3 DNA that was read is TGTGCCAGCAGCTTGGCAGGGGCCCAAGAGACG. The encoded protein is CASSLAGAQET. The CDR3 in full is CASSLAGAQETQYF. The chain joins TRBV5-5 to TRBJ2-3; D perhaps matches TRBD1 (6 bases). The sequence runs out 3 residues before the end of the CDR3; the remainder is reconstructed from the germline J gene. The germline gives CDR1 SGHKS, CDR2 YYEKEE (reference sequence). This CDR3 is 14 amino acids long.

With regard to this clone: The read stops 3 residues short of the end of the CDR3; the missing end is completed from the germline J gene. This rearrangement joins TRBV30 to TRBJ2-3; 7 positions match TRBD2. This CDR3 contains 15 residues. Germline trimming cut 2 bases from V and 3 bases from J; bases unmatched to any gene: 8. Germline V gene data show CDR1 as GTSNPN and CDR2 as SVGIG (reference sequence). This chain's CDR3 is CAWSTGLVKTDTQYF. The CDR3 DNA, read in part, is TGTGCCTGGAGTACTGGACTAGTTAAGACAGATACG.